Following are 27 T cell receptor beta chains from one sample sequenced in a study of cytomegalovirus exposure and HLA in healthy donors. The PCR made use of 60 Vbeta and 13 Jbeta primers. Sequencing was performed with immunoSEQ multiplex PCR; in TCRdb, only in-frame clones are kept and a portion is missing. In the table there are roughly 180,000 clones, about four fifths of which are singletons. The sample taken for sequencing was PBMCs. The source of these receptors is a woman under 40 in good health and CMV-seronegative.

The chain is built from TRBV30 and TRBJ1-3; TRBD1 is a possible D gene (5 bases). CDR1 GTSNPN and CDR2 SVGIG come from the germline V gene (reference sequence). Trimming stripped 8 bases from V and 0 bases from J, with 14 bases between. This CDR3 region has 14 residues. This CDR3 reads CATDRGTSGNTIYF. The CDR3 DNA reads TGTGCCACGGATCGGGGGACCTCTGGAAACACCATATATTTT.

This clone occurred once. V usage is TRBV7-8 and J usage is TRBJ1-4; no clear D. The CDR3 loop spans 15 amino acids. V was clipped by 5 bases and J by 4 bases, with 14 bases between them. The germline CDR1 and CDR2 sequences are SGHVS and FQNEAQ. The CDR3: CASSAPGVGNEKLFF. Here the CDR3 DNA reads TGTGCCAGCAGCGCTCCCGGGGTTGGTAATGAAAAACTGTTTTTT. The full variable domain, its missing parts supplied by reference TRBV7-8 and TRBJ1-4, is GAGVSQSPRYKVAKRGQDVALRCDPISGHVSLFWYQQALGQGPEFLTYFQNEAQLDKSGLPSDRFFAERPEGSVSTLKIQRTQQEDSAVYLCASSAPGVGNEKLFFGSGTQLSVL.

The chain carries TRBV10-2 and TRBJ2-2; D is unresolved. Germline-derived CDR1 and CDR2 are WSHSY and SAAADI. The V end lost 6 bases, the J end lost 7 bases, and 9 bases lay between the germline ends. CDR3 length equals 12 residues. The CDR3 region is CASRPPGGELFF. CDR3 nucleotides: TGCGCCAGCAGGCCCCCCGGCGGGGAGCTGTTTTTT.

The CDR3 region is CASSPAGGRLEQYF. The CDR3 DNA follows: TGTGCCAGCAGCCCTGCGGGGGGGCGGCTCGAGCAGTACTTC. V and J are TRBV9 and TRBJ2-7; 9 positions agree with TRBD2. V was clipped by 4 bases and J by 6 bases; unmatched bases: 8. Germline lookup yields CDR1 SGDLS and CDR2 YYNGEE. The CDR3 has 14 amino acids.

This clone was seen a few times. The CDR3 is CASSSGQGRVNTEAFF. Written as DNA, the CDR3 is TGTGCCAGCAGCTCAGGACAGGGGCGGGTGAACACTGAAGCTTTCTTT. The chain has TRBV5-4 and TRBJ1-1; 9 bases map to TRBD1. This CDR3 is 16 amino acids long. The germline V gene encodes CDR1 SGHNT and CDR2 YYREEE (reference sequence). V shed 3 bases and J 0 bases; nucleotides not matched to a gene: 6.

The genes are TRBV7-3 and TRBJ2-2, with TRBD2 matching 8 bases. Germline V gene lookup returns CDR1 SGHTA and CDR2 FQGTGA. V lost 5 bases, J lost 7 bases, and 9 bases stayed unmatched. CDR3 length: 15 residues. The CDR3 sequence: CASSPTGGAVGELFF. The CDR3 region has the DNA TGTGCCAGCAGCCCGACGGGGGGGGCGGTCGGGGAGCTGTTTTTT.

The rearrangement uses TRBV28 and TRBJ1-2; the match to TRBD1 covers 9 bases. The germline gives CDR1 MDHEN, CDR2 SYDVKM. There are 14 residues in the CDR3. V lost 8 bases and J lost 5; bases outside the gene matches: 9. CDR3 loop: CASQAGTGTYGYTF. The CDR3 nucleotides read TGTGCCAGCCAAGCCGGGACAGGGACGTATGGCTACACCTTC.

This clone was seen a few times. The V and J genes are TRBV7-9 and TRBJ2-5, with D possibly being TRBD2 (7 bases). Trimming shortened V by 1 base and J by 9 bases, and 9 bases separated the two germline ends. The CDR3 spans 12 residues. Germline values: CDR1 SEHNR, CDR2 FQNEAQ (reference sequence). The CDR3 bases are TGTGCCAGCAGCTTAGTCGGGGGGCCCCAGTACTTC. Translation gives CASSLVGGPQYF.

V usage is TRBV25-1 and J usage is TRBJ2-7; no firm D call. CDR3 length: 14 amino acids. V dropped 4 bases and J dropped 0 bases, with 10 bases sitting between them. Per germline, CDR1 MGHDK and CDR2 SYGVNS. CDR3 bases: TGTGCCAGCAGTGCACCTAGTGACTCCTACGAGCAGTACTTC. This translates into CASSAPSDSYEQYF.

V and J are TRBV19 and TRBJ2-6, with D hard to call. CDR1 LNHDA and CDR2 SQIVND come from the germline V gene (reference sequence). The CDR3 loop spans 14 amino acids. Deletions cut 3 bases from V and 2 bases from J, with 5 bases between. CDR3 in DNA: TGTGCCAGTAGTATCCTTACTGGGGCCAACGTCCTGACTTTC. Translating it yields CASSILTGANVLTF.

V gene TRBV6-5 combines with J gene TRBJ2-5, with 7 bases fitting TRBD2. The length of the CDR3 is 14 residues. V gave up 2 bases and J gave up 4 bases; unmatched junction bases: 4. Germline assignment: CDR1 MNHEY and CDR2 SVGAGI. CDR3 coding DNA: TGTGCCAGCAGTTACGAGGGGAGGGGAGAGACCCAGTACTTC. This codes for CASSYEGRGETQYF.

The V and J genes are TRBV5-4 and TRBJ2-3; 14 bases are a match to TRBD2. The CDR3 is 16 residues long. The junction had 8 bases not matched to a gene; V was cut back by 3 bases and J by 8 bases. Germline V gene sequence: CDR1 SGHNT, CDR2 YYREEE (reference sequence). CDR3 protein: CASSSPTSGGAVTQYF. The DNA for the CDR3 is TGTGCCAGCAGCTCCCCGACTAGCGGGGGGGCTGTTACGCAGTATTTT.

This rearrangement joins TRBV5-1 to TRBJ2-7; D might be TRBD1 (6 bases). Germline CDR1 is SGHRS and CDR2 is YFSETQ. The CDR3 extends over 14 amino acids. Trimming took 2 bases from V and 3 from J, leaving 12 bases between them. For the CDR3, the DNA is TGCGCCAGCAGCTTAACAGGGTTAAACTACGAGCAGTACTTC. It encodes CASSLTGLNYEQYF.

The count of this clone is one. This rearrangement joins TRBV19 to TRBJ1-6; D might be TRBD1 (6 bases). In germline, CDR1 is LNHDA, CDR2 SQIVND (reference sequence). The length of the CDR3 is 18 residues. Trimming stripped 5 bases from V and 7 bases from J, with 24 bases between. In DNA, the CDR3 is TGTGCCAGTAGTTTATTACCGGGACACAGAAACTCCAATTCACCCCTCCACTTT. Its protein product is CASSLLPGHRNSNSPLHF. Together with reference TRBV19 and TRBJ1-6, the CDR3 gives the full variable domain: DGGITQSPKYLFRKEGQNVTLSCEQNLNHDAMYWYRQDPGQGLRLIYYSQIVNDFQKGDIAEGYSVSREKKESFPLTVTSAQKNPTAFYLCASSLLPGHRNSNSPLHFGNGTRLTVT.

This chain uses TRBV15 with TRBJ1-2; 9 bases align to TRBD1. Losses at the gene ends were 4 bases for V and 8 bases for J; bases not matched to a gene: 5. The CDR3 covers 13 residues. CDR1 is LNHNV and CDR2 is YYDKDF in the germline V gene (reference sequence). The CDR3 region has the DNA TGTGCCACCAGCACGGGACAGGGCGAGGGCTACACCTTC. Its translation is CATSTGQGEGYTF.

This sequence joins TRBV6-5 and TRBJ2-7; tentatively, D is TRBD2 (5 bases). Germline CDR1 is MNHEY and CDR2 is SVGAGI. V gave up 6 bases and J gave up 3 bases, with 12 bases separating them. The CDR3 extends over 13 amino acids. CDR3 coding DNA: TGTGCCAGCAGGCGGGCGCGGCGCTACGAGCAGTACTTC. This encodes CASRRARRYEQYF.

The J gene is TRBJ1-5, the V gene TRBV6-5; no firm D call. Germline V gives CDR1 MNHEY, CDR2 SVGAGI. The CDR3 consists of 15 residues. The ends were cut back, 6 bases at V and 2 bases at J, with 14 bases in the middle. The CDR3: CASSRSGVGNQPQHF. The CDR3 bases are TGTGCCAGCAGCCGGTCCGGGGTAGGCAATCAGCCCCAGCATTTT.

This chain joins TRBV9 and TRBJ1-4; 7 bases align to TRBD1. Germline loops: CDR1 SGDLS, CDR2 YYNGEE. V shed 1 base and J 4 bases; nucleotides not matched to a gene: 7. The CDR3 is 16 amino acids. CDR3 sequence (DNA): TGTGCCAGCAGCGTATCAGGGGGGTACCTTAATGAAAAACTGTTTTTT. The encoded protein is CASSVSGGYLNEKLFF.

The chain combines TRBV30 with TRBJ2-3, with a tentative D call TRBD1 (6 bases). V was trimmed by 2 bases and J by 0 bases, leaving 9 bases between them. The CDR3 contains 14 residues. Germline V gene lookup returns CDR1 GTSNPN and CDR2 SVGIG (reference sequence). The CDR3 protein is CAWSLTGSTDTQYF. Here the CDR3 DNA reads TGTGCCTGGAGTCTCACAGGGAGCACAGATACGCAGTATTTT.

CDR3 residues: CASSLVWGGTYEQYF. The DNA for the CDR3 is TGTGCCAGCAGCTTAGTATGGGGGGGTACCTACGAGCAGTACTTC. The chain joins TRBV7-2 to TRBJ2-7; 7 nucleotides line up with TRBD2. The CDR3 sequence is 15 residues long. V lost 1 base and J lost 2; bases outside the gene matches: 5. Per the germline V gene, CDR1 is SGHTA and CDR2 is FQGNSA.

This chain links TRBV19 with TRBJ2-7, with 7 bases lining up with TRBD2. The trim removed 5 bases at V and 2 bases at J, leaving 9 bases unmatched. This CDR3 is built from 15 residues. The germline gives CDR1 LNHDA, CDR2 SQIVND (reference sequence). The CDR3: CASSPREIGAYEQYF. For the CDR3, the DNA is TGTGCCAGTAGTCCGCGGGAGATTGGGGCCTACGAGCAGTACTTC.

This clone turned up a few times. The chain's CDR3 is CASSLEIRSSGANVLTF. Written as DNA, the CDR3 is TGCGCCAGCAGCTTGGAAATTAGGAGCTCTGGGGCCAACGTCCTGACTTTC. The rearrangement uses TRBV5-1 and TRBJ2-6; no reliable D call. The germline V and J ends were trimmed by 0 bases and 0 bases, with 10 bases remaining between them. CDR1 and CDR2 (germline): SGHRS, YFSETQ. This CDR3 has 17 amino acids.

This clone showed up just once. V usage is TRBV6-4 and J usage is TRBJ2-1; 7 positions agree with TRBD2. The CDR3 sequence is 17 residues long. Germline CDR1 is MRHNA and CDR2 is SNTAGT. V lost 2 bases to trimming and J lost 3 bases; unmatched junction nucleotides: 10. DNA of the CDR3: TGTGCCAGCAGTGACGAGCCTCTAGCGGACGGCTACAATGAGCAGTTCTTC. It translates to CASSDEPLADGYNEQFF.

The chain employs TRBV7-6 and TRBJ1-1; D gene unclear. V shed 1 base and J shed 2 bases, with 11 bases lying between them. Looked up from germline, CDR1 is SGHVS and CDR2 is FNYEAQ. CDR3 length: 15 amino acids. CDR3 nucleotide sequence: TGTGCCAGCAGCTTAGGGTCAGACATCAACACTGAAGCTTTCTTT. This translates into CASSLGSDINTEAFF. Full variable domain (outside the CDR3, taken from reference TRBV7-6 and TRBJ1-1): GAGVSQSPRYKVTKRGQDVALRCDPISGHVSLYWYRQALGQGPEFLTYFNYEAQQDKSGLPNDRFSAERPEGSISTLTIQRTEQRDSAMYRCASSLGSDINTEAFFGQGTRLTVV.

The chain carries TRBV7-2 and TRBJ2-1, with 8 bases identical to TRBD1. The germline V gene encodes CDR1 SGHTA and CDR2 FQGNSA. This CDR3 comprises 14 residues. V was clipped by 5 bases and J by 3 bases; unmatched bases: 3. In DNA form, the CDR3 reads TGTGCCAGCAGCGTACAGGGGGGCTACAATGAGCAGTTCTTC. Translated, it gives CASSVQGGYNEQFF. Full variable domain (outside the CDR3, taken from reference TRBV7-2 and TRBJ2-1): GAGVSQSPSNKVTEKGKDVELRCDPISGHTALYWYRQSLGQGLEFLIYFQGNSAPDKSGLPSDRFSAERTGGSVSTLTIQRTQQEDSAVYLCASSVQGGYNEQFFGPGTRLTVL.

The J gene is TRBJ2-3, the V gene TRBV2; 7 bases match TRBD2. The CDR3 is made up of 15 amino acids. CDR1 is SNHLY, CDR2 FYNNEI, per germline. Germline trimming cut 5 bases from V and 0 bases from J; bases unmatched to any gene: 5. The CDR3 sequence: CASSSQGGSTDTQYF. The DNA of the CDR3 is TGTGCCAGCAGTTCCCAGGGAGGGAGCACAGATACGCAGTATTTT.

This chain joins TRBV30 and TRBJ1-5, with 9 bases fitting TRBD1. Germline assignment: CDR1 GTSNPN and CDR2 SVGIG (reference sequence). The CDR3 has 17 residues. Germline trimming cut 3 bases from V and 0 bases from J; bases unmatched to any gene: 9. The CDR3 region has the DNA TGTGCCTGGAGAGACAGGGGGGGGACTAATAGCAATCAGCCCCAGCATTTT. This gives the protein CAWRDRGGTNSNQPQHF.